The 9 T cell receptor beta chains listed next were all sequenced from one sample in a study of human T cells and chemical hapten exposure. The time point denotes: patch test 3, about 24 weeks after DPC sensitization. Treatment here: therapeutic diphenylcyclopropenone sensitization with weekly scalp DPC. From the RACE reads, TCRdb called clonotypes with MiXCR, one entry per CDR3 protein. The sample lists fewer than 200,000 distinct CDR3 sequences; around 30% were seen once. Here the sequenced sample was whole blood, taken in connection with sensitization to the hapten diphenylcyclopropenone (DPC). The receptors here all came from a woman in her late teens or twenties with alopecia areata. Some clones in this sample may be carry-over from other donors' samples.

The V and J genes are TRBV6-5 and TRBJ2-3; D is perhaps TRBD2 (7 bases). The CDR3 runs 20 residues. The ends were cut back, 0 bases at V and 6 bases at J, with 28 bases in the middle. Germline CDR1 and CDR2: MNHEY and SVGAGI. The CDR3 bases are TGTGCCAGCAGTTACTCTTCGTTAACCGTGGCGGGGGCCGGTCCGGATACGCAGTATTTT. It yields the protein CASSYSSLTVAGAGPDTQYF.

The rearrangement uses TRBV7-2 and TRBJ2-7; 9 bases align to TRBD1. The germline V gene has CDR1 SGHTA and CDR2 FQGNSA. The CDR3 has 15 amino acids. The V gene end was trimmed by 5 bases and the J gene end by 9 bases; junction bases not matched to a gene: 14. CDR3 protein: CASSPPGTGIFGQYF. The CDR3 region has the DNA TGTGCCAGCAGCCCTCCCGGGACAGGGATTTTTGGGCAGTACTTC.

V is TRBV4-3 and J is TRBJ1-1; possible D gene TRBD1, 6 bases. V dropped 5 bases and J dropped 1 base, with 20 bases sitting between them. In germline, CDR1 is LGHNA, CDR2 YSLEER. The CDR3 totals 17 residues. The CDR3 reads CASSKGTTSPPNTEAFF. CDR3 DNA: TGCGCCAGCAGCAAGGGGACAACATCACCCCCGAACACTGAAGCTTTCTTT.

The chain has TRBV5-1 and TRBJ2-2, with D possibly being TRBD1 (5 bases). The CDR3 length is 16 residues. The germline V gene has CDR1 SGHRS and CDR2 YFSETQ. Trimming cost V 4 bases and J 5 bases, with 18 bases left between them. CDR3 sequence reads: CASSPTGPMGTGELFF. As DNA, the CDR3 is TGCGCCAGCAGCCCAACAGGCCCAATGGGGACCGGGGAGCTGTTTTTT.

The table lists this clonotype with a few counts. DNA of the CDR3: TGCAGCGCTCCCCGACAGTTGATATACACTAATGAAAAACTGTTTTTT. Its protein is CSAPRQLIYTNEKLFF. The chain uses TRBV29-1 and TRBJ1-4; D might be TRBD1 (5 bases). Germline V gene data show CDR1 as SQVTM and CDR2 as ANQGSEA. V was pared by 7 bases and J by 2 bases, with 20 bases between. This CDR3 is built from 16 residues.

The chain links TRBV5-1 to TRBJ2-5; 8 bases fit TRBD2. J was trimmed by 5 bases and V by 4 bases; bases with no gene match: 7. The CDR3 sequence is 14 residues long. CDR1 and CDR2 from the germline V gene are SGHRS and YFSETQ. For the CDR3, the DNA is TGCGCCAGCAGCGAACTAGCGGTGGGGGAGACCCAGTACTTC. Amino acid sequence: CASSELAVGETQYF.

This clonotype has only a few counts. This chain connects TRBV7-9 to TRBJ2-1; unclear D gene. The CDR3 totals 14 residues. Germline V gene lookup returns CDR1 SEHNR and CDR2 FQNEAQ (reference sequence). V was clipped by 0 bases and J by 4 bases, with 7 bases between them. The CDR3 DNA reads TGTGCCAGCAGCTTAGCAGGGCAGTACAATGAGCAGTTCTTC. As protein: CASSLAGQYNEQFF.

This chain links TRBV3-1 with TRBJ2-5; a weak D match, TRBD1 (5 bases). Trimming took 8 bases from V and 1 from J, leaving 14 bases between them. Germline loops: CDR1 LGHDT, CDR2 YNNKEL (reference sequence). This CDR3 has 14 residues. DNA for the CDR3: TGTGCCAGCCGCCCCCCCCAGGGCCAAGAGACCCAGTACTTC. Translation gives CASRPPQGQETQYF.

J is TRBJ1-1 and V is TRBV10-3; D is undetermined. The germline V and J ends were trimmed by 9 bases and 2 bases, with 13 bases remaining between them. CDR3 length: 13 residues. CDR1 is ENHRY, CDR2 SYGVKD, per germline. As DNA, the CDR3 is TGTGCCATTGTGACGGAGATTAACACTGAAGCTTTCTTT. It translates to CAIVTEINTEAFF.